The 9 T cell receptor beta chains below come from one sample, sequenced in a study of PD-1 blockade in mismatch repair-deficient tumors. Here immunoSEQ multiplex PCR was the method, and the copy in TCRdb shows in-frame clones only, minus some. In the table there are around 110,000 clones, about three quarters of which are singletons. Sequences were derived from peripheral blood, sampled roughly 60 weeks after starting pembrolizumab. The receptors derive from an adult with mismatch repair-deficient cancer.

The rearrangement joins TRBV29-1 to TRBJ1-2; 8 nucleotides match TRBD1. CDR1 is SQVTM, CDR2 ANQGSEA, per germline. Losses at the gene ends were 6 bases for V and 3 bases for J; bases not matched to a gene: 3. The length of the CDR3 is 12 residues. The CDR3 sequence is CSVDRVHYGYTF. The CDR3, as DNA: TGCAGCGTGGACAGGGTCCACTATGGCTACACCTTC. Complete variable domain (other parts from reference TRBV29-1 and TRBJ1-2): SAVISQKPSRDICQRGTSLTIQCQVDSQVTMMFWYRQQPGQSLTLIATANQGSEATYESGFVIDKFPISRPNLTFSTLTVSNMSPEDSSIYLCSVDRVHYGYTFGSGTRLTVV.

The chain uses TRBV14 and TRBJ2-2, with 7 nucleotides matching TRBD1. CDR1 is SGHDN, CDR2 FVKESK, per germline. The CDR3 spans 17 residues. The ends lost 4 bases at V and 1 base at J; junction bases unmatched: 9. The CDR3 bases are TGTGCCAGCAGCCTCACTCCGGGACAGTGGAACACCGGGGAGCTGTTTTTT. Its protein is CASSLTPGQWNTGELFF. The entire variable domain, with the rest obtained from reference TRBV14 and TRBJ2-2, is as follows: EAGVTQFPSHSVIEKGQTVTLRCDPISGHDNLYWYRRVMGKEIKFLLHFVKESKQDESGMPNNRFLAERTGGTYSTLKVQPAELEDSGVYFCASSLTPGQWNTGELFFGEGSRLTVL.

The chain uses TRBV5-1 and TRBJ1-2; 10 nucleotides line up with TRBD1. With 5 bases clipped from V and 6 bases from J, the junction kept 7 bases outside the gene matches. The CDR3 has 14 amino acids. CDR1 and CDR2 (germline): SGHRS, YFSETQ. The CDR3 DNA follows: TGCGCCAGCAGTCTCGACGGGACAGGGGATGGCTACACCTTC. It translates to CASSLDGTGDGYTF.

The rearrangement uses TRBV10-3 and TRBJ2-6; tentatively, D is TRBD2 (5 bases). The V gene lost 4 bases and the J gene lost 0 bases, with 10 bases spanning the gap. Germline V gene lookup returns CDR1 ENHRY and CDR2 SYGVKD. CDR3 size: 16 residues. In DNA form, the CDR3 reads TGTGCCATCAGTGGCGAGGGTAACTCTGGGGCCAACGTCCTGACTTTC. Its translation: CAISGEGNSGANVLTF.

The chain couples TRBV25-1 to TRBJ1-2; 10 nucleotides line up with TRBD1. From germline, CDR1 is MGHDK and CDR2 SYGVNS. J was trimmed by 8 bases and V by 1 base; bases with no gene match: 7. The CDR3 has 15 amino acids. CDR3 sequence (DNA): TGTGCCAGCAGTGAATCAAGGACAGGGGGGATCGGCTACACCTTC. Protein sequence: CASSESRTGGIGYTF.

This chain uses TRBV5-4 with TRBJ2-2, with D hard to call. Looked up from germline, CDR1 is SGHNT and CDR2 is YYREEE (reference sequence). V shed 5 bases and J shed 3 bases, with 11 bases lying between them. The CDR3 sequence is 14 residues long. The CDR3 bases are TGTGCCAGCAGAGCCGCGACGGACACCGGGGAGCTGTTTTTT. Translated: CASRAATDTGELFF.

V usage is TRBV9 and J usage is TRBJ2-5; D perhaps matches TRBD2 (6 bases). Germline CDR1 reads SGDLS; CDR2 reads YYNGEE. V was trimmed by 4 bases and J by 6 bases, leaving 16 bases between them. The CDR3 has 14 residues. CDR3 amino acids: CASSPPGGVKTQYF. Written as DNA, the CDR3 is TGTGCCAGCAGCCCTCCCGGGGGAGTGAAGACCCAGTACTTC.

The rearrangement links TRBV5-1 to TRBJ2-7, with D maybe TRBD2 (6 bases). CDR1 and CDR2 from the germline V gene are SGHRS and YFSETQ. V was clipped by 3 bases and J by 0 bases, with 10 bases between them. This CDR3 spans 14 amino acids. This CDR3 reads CASSSSSVSYEQYF. CDR3 coding DNA: TGCGCCAGCAGCTCGTCTAGCGTCTCCTACGAGCAGTACTTC.

This clone was detected once. The rearrangement uses TRBV4-2 and TRBJ2-7, with TRBD2 matching 9 bases. This CDR3 is built from 16 residues. Germline CDR1 LGHNA, CDR2 YNFKEQ. Trimming at V came to 1 base and at J to 7 bases, leaving 11 bases not matched to a gene. The CDR3 sequence: CASSQVASGAGGEQYF. CDR3 DNA sequence: TGTGCCAGCAGCCAAGTCGCTAGCGGGGCGGGGGGTGAGCAGTACTTC.